The sequence of this T cell receptor (beta chain) was determined in a study of Ad26.COV2.S vaccination and SARS-CoV-2 variants. Points from the study as a whole: Breadth of non-spike TCRs did not differ between vaccinees and placebo recipients.

The protocol was immunoSEQ multiplex PCR, while the TCRdb copy is restricted to in-frame clones and leaves out a portion. The sample has approximately 410,000 clones, around 89% seen once. Treatment described: 15 to 20 received Ad26.COV2.S at low or high dose, single or two shots; roughly five received placebo; per-sample allocation not given. Samples analyzed were those drawn on day 63 after the first vaccine or placebo injection. Points on this clone: No antigen is known for it. The same CDR3 arises from other DNA sequences in this sample as well.

The germline V gene has CDR1 SGHDT and CDR2 YYEEEE. There are 14 residues in the CDR3. V lost 4 bases and J lost 1, with 12 bases in between. The chain employs TRBV5-6 and TRBJ2-7; no firm D call. The source is a person aged 18-60 years who received the Ad26.COV2.S COVID-19 vaccine or a placebo. The material sequenced was peripheral blood, taken in a trial of Ad26.COV2.S vaccine versus placebo. The CDR3 region has the DNA TGTGCCAGCAGCCCAGGCCTAGGGTCCTACGAGCAGTACTTC. Protein sequence: CASSPGLGSYEQYF.